These 13 T cell receptor beta chains were sequenced from one sample in a study of T cell responses to AZD1222 COVID-19 vaccine. The repertoire was sequenced with immunoSEQ multiplex PCR; TCRdb's copy has only in-frame clones and lacks some. There are about 130,000 clones in the sample; approximately 90% occur only once, and 20% to 25% lies in the top ten. Specimen: peripheral blood, collected on day 0 of AZD1222 vaccination. The receptors were sampled from an adult in good health.

The chain recombines TRBV10-3 with TRBJ1-5; no clear D gene. The CDR3 is 13 amino acids. The V and J ends lost 0 bases and 7 bases respectively, with 7 bases between them. Germline V lookup: CDR1 ENHRY, CDR2 SYGVKD. This CDR3 is CAISESEGQPQHF. The CDR3, as DNA: TGTGCCATCAGTGAGTCCGAGGGACAGCCCCAGCATTTT.

The chain links TRBV6-5 to TRBJ2-3; D unresolved. The germline V gene encodes CDR1 MNHEY and CDR2 SVGAGI. The CDR3 covers 14 residues. Trimming stripped 5 bases from V and 2 bases from J, with 11 bases between. CDR3 nucleotides: TGTGCCAGCAGTCCCCTGGGTTACACAGATACGCAGTATTTT. It encodes CASSPLGYTDTQYF.

The rearrangement links TRBV4-1 to TRBJ2-2; D may be TRBD2 (5 bases). CDR3 size: 15 residues. V was trimmed by 1 base and J by 1 base, leaving 7 bases between them. The germline V gene has CDR1 MGHRA and CDR2 YSYEKL. CDR3 sequence (DNA): TGCGCCAGCAGCCAAGTCGGGGAGAACACCGGGGAGCTGTTTTTT. It is translated as CASSQVGENTGELFF.

The gene calls are TRBV6-2 or TRBV6-3 and TRBJ1-1; 7 nucleotides align to TRBD1. This CDR3 has 15 residues. Germline CDR1 reads MNHEY; CDR2 reads SVGEGT. Trimming at V came to 5 bases and at J to 0 bases, leaving 6 bases not matched to a gene. Written as DNA, the CDR3 is TGTGCCAGCAGTCGAAGACAGGGATTGAACACTGAAGCTTTCTTT. Its protein product is CASSRRQGLNTEAFF.

V usage is TRBV29-1 and J usage is TRBJ1-4, with TRBD1 identical over 9 bases. Germline V gene sequence: CDR1 SQVTM, CDR2 ANQGSEA. The CDR3 is 15 residues long. V lost 5 bases and J lost 3; bases outside the gene matches: 7. CDR3 residues: CSVSGTGSSNEKLFF. The CDR3 region has the DNA TGCAGCGTTTCTGGGACAGGGTCATCTAATGAAAAACTGTTTTTT.

The chain is built from TRBV9 and TRBJ2-2; 7 nucleotides agree with TRBD1. Germline V gives CDR1 SGDLS, CDR2 YYNGEE. The V and J ends lost 6 bases and 1 base, in that order; junction bases with no gene match: 6. The CDR3 runs 15 residues. The CDR3 bases are TGTGCCAGCACCCCGGGACAGCAGAACACCGGGGAGCTGTTTTTT. Amino acid sequence: CASTPGQQNTGELFF.

The rearrangement uses TRBV11-2 and TRBJ1-5, with a possible D match to TRBD1 (5 bases). In germline, CDR1 is SGHAT, CDR2 FQNNGV. The V gene lost 2 bases and the J gene lost 4 bases, with 12 bases spanning the gap. This CDR3 is 15 amino acids long. The CDR3 here is CASSLTGRGNQPQHF. The CDR3 bases are TGTGCCAGCAGCTTAACGGGCCGGGGGAATCAGCCCCAGCATTTT.

The chain carries TRBV12-3 or TRBV12-4 and TRBJ1-2, with D possibly matching TRBD1 (5 bases). Trimming removed 7 bases from V and 6 bases from J, with 15 bases in between. The CDR3 sequence is 13 residues long. The CDR3 DNA sequence: TGTGCCAGCACCTTGGGGCAGGGCAATGGCTACACCTTC. Translating gives CASTLGQGNGYTF.

This chain links TRBV7-3 with TRBJ2-2; D remains ambiguous. The CDR3 has 13 amino acids. V was trimmed by 5 bases and J by 4 bases, leaving 8 bases between them. The germline V gene has CDR1 SGHTA and CDR2 FQGTGA. The CDR3 protein is CASSAEVTGELFF. CDR3 nucleotides: TGTGCCAGCAGCGCCGAAGTCACCGGGGAGCTGTTTTTT. The complete variable domain, with remaining parts taken from reference TRBV7-3 and TRBJ2-2, reads GAGVSQTPSNKVTEKGKYVELRCDPISGHTALYWYRQSLGQGPEFLIYFQGTGAADDSGLPNDRFFAVRPEGSVSTLKIQRTERGDSAVYLCASSAEVTGELFFGEGSRLTVL.

The chain uses TRBV15 and TRBJ1-1, with D possibly being TRBD1 (6 bases). The V gene's germline CDR1 is LNHNV and CDR2 YYDKDF (reference sequence). This CDR3 is 13 amino acids long. V was trimmed by 2 bases and J by 3 bases, leaving 7 bases between them. This CDR3 is CATSRYRDTEAFF. Here the CDR3 DNA reads TGTGCCACCAGCAGATACAGGGACACTGAAGCTTTCTTT.

J is TRBJ1-1 and V is TRBV19; a weak D match, TRBD1 (5 bases). Germline lookup yields CDR1 LNHDA and CDR2 SQIVND (reference sequence). Between the trimmed V and J ends, which lost 3 bases and 1 base, there was a span of 18 bases. CDR3 length: 17 residues. For the CDR3, the DNA is TGTGCCAGTAGTATGTCAGGGTTCGTTACGACGAACACTGAAGCTTTCTTT. This encodes CASSMSGFVTTNTEAFF.

The chain combines TRBV28 with TRBJ1-1; D may be TRBD1 (6 bases). Germline V lookup: CDR1 MDHEN, CDR2 SYDVKM. The CDR3 extends over 12 amino acids. V was trimmed by 6 bases and J by 9 bases, leaving 14 bases between them. This CDR3 is CASSPGQIQAFF. The CDR3 nucleotides are TGTGCCAGCAGCCCTGGACAGATTCAAGCTTTCTTT.

This clone was seen a handful of times. The V gene is TRBV12-3 or TRBV12-4, the J gene TRBJ1-2; a weak D match, TRBD1 (6 bases). Trimming took 7 bases from V and 2 from J, leaving 11 bases between them. The CDR3 runs 13 residues. CDR3 loop: CASTRGLNYGYTF. The CDR3 DNA sequence: TGTGCCAGCACCAGGGGCCTCAACTATGGCTACACCTTC.